The T cell receptor beta chain described here comes from a study of cytomegalovirus exposure and HLA in healthy donors. Study context: Caucasian-associated ancestry cluster membership applied to about four fifths of about 370 genotyped donors.

The trim removed 4 bases at V and 6 bases at J, leaving 4 bases unmatched. Germline values: CDR1 SGHTS, CDR2 YDEGEE. This CDR3 spans 14 amino acids. Study-level points and caveats: V- and J-gene trimming of TCR beta was linked (in a later analysis) to a missense DCLRE1C variant.

This clone was observed a handful of times. Its specificity is not known. PCR involved 60 Vbeta and 13 Jbeta primers. Profiling relied on immunoSEQ multiplex PCR, and the TCRdb table lists in-frame clones only, not all of them. This sample has about 180,000 clones, with around 80% found just once. The chain links TRBV5-8 to TRBJ1-5, with TRBD1 matching over 10 bases. This TCR was recovered from a woman aged 40 to 50 in good health and CMV-seronegative. Sequencing was done on a sample of PBMCs. Here the CDR3 reads CASSRDRGPQPQHF. The CDR3 region has the DNA TGTGCCAGCAGCAGGGACAGGGGCCCTCAGCCCCAGCATTTT. Together with reference TRBV5-8 and TRBJ1-5, the CDR3 gives the full variable domain: EAGVTQSPTHLIKTRGQQATLRCSPISGHTSVYWYQQALGLGLQFLLWYDEGEERNRGNFPPRFSGRQFPNYSSELNVNALELEDSALYLCASSRDRGPQPQHFGDGTRLSIL.